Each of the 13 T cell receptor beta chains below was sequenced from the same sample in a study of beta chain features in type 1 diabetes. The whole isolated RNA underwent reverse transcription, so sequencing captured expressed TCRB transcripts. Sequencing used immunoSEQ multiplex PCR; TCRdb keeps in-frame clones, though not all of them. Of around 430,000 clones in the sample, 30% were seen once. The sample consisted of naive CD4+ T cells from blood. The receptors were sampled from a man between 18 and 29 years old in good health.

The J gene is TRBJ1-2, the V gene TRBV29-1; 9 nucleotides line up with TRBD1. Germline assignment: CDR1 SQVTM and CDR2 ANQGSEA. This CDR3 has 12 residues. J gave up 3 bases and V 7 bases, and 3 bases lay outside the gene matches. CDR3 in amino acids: CSADRGDYGYTF. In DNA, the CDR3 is TGCAGCGCAGACAGGGGGGACTATGGCTACACCTTC.

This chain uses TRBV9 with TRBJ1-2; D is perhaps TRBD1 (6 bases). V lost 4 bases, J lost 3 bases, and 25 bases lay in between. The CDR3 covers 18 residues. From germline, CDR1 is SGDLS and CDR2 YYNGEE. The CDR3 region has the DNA TGTGCCAGCAGCACAGGGAGAGGCAGGGGCTACACCCACTATGGCTACACCTTC. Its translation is CASSTGRGRGYTHYGYTF.

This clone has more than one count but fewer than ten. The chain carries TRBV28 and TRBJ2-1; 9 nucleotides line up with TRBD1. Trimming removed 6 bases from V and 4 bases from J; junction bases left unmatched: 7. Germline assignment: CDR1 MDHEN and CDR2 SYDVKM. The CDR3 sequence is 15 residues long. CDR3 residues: CASRPQGAGYNEQFF. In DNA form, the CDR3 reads TGTGCCAGCAGACCACAGGGGGCGGGTTACAATGAGCAGTTCTTC.

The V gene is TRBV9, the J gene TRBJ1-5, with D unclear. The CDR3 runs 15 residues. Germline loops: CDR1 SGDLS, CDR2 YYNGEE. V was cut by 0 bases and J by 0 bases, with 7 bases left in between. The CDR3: CASSVGPFSNQPQHF. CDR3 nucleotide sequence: TGTGCCAGCAGCGTAGGGCCGTTTAGCAATCAGCCCCAGCATTTT.

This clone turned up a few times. CDR3 amino acids: CAIQEGLEQYF. The CDR3 nucleotides read TGTGCCATCCAAGAGGGGCTGGAGCAGTACTTC. The genes are TRBV10-3 and TRBJ2-7; D may match TRBD1 or TRBD2 (5 bases each). The CDR3 contains 11 residues. V shed 8 bases and J shed 7 bases, with 12 bases lying between them. CDR1 is ENHRY, CDR2 SYGVKD, per germline.

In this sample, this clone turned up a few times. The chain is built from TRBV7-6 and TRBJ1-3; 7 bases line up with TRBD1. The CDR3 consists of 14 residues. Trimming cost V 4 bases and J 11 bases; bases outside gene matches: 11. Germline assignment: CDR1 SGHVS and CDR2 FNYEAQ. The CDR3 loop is CASSSSTGTSPIYF. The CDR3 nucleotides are TGTGCCAGCAGCTCCTCGACAGGGACTTCGCCCATATATTTT.

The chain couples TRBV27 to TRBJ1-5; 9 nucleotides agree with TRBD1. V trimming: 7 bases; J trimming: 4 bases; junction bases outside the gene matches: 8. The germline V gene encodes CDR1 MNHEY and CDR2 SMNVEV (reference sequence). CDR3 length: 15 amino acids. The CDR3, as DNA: TGTGCCAGCACTCCCCTGGGACAGGGAAATCAGCCCCAGCATTTT. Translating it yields CASTPLGQGNQPQHF.

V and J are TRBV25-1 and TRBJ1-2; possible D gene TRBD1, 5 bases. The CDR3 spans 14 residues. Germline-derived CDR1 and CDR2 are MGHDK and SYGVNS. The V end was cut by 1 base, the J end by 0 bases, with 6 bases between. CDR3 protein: CASSELTANYGYTF. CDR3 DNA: TGTGCCAGCAGTGAATTGACAGCTAACTATGGCTACACCTTC.

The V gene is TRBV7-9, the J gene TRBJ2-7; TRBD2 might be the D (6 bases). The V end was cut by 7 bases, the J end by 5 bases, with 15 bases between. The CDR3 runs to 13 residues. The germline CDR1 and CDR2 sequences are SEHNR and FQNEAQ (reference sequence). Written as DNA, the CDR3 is TGTGCCAGCAACCCCATGGGACTTAACGAGCAGTACTTC. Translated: CASNPMGLNEQYF.

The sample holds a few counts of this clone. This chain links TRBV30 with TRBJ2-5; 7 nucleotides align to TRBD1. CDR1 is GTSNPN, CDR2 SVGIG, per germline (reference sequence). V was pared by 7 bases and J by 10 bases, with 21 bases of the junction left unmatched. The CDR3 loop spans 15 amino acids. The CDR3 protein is CAFGDARGSPGDQYF. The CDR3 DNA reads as TGTGCCTTCGGAGACGCCAGGGGGTCCCCTGGGGACCAGTACTTC.

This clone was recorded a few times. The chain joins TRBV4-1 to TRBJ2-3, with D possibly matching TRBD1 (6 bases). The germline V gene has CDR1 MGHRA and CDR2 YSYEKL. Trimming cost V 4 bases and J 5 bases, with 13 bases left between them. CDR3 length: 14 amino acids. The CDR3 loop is CASSLVGARDTQYF. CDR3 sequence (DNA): TGCGCCAGCAGCCTCGTGGGGGCCAGAGATACGCAGTATTTT.

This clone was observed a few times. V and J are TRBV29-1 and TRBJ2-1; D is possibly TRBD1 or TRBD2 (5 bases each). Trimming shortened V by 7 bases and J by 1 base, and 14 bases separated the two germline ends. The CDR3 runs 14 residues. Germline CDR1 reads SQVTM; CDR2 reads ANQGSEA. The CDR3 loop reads CSAAGTPSYNEQFF. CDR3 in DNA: TGCAGCGCTGCCGGGACCCCTTCCTACAATGAGCAGTTCTTC.

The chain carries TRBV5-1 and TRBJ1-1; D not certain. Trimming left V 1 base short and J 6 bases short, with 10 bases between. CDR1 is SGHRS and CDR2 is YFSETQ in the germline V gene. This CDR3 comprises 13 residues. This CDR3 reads CASSLNPGPEAFF. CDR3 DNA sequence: TGCGCCAGCAGCTTGAATCCTGGTCCTGAAGCTTTCTTT.